This T cell receptor (beta chain) came from a study of technical replicates of blood from a handful of donors. Germline V lookup: CDR1 MDHEN, CDR2 SYDVKM. V was trimmed by 6 bases and J by 10 bases, leaving 19 bases between them. The CDR3 totals 14 residues. Assay: immunoSEQ multiplex PCR; the TCRdb copy retains only in-frame clones and omits some. The table lists over 80,000 clones, 90% to 97% of them singletons. J is TRBJ2-1 and V is TRBV28, with D possibly matching TRBD1 (5 bases). The receptor was derived from a human donor in good health. Sequenced: T cells isolated from PBMCs. The CDR3 coding sequence is TGTGCCAGCAGAAATTCGGCAGGGTGGGGAGAGCAGTTCTTC. This codes for CASRNSAGWGEQFF.